This T cell receptor (beta chain) came from a study of shared clonotypes between healthy human individuals. The V gene lost 1 base and the J gene lost 1 base, with 19 bases spanning the gap. The CDR3 contains 18 residues. Germline V gene data show CDR1 as SGHRS and CDR2 as YFSETQ. Libraries were prepared by immunoSEQ multiplex PCR; TCRdb keeps only in-frame clonotypes and omits some of them. In the table there are 2.3 million or so clones, 85% to 95% of which are singletons. Sequencing was carried out using naive CD4+ T cells from PBMCs. Subset specified: CD45RA+ positively selected. The chain links TRBV5-1 to TRBJ2-3, with D maybe TRBD2 (6 bases). The sequence was obtained from a man aged 18 to 29 in good health. Some clones in this sample may be carry-over from other donors' samples. CDR3 DNA: TGCGCCAGCAGCTTGAGAAGTCCCCGGGACTTGCGCACAGATACGCAGTATTTT. Its translation: CASSLRSPRDLRTDTQYF. Together with reference TRBV5-1 and TRBJ2-3, the CDR3 gives the full variable domain: KAGVTQTPRYLIKTRGQQVTLSCSPISGHRSVSWYQQTPGQGLQFLFEYFSETQRNKGNFPGRFSGRQFSNSRSEMNVSTLELGDSALYLCASSLRSPRDLRTDTQYFGPGTRLTVL.